Listed below are T cell receptor beta chains from one sample, sequenced in a study of blood T cell repertoires in COVID-19. Measured with immunoSEQ multiplex PCR; TCRdb has only the in-frame clones, and not every one. The repertoire holds roughly 210,000 clones, with less than 90% as singletons. Sequencing was carried out using peripheral blood. These receptors came from a man in his 70s with acute or convalescent COVID-19. Each CDR3 is given with its conserved first and last residue. A D gene is named only where the DNA matches it firmly. Rows may omit the clone size; those that give it use once, few, many or a size class.

15 | TRBJ2-5 | . | TRBD1 | TRBV7-9 | CASSSNLDRVATQYF | TGTGCCAGCAGCTCAAACCTGGACAGGGTGGCGACCCAGTACTTC
13 | TRBJ1-2 | . | TRBD1 | TRBV3-1/TRBV3-2 | CASSVGQLYGYTF | TGTGCCAGCAGTGTGGGACAGCTCTATGGCTACACCTTC
16 | TRBJ1-1 | . | . | TRBV11-1 | CASSISGSVMNTEAFF | TGTGCCAGCAGCATTAGCGGGTCAGTGATGAACACTGAAGCTTTCTTT
15 | TRBJ1-4 | . | TRBD1 | TRBV6-6 | CASSYFGQGNEKLFF | TGTGCCAGCAGTTACTTCGGACAGGGGAATGAAAAACTGTTTTTT
17 | TRBJ2-3 | . | TRBD2 | TRBV5-4 | CASSPLAGGTSTDTQYF | TGTGCCAGCAGCCCACTAGCGGGGGGTACTAGCACAGATACGCAGTATTTT
14 | TRBJ1-1 | once | TRBD1 | TRBV28 | CASTSQGVGTEAFF | TGTGCCAGCACCTCTCAGGGGGTCGGCACTGAAGCTTTCTTT
15 | TRBJ2-7 | . | TRBD2 | TRBV19 | CASSPGTSGDYEQYF | TGTGCCAGTAGTCCCGGGACTAGCGGAGACTACGAGCAGTACTTC
13 | TRBJ2-2 | . | . | TRBV7-2 | CASSLTGTGELFF | TGTGCCAGCAGTTTAACCGGCACCGGGGAGCTGTTTTTT
15 | TRBJ1-5 | . | . | TRBV27 | CASSLGLQSNQPQHF | TGTGCCAGCAGTTTAGGGCTACAGAGCAATCAGCCCCAGCATTTT
15 | TRBJ2-1 | . | TRBD2 | TRBV10-3 | CAISESFTSGGERFF | TGTGCCATCAGTGAGTCGTTTACTAGCGGGGGGGAGCGATTCTTC
14 | TRBJ1-4 | once | . | TRBV5-1 | CASSFGTLDEKLFF | TGCGCCAGCAGCTTTGGGACATTAGATGAAAAACTGTTTTTT
13 | TRBJ2-7 | . | . | TRBV7-9 | CASSLGGVYEQYF | TGTGCCAGCAGCTTAGGGGGAGTCTACGAGCAGTACTTC
15 | TRBJ1-2 | once | . | TRBV5-1 | CASSLAGGNNYGYTF | TGCGCCAGCAGCTTGGCTGGAGGGAATAACTATGGCTACACCTTC
16 | TRBJ2-7 | . | TRBD2 | TRBV5-1 | CASSLESGSGLYEQYF | TGCGCCAGCAGCTTGGAGAGCGGGAGTGGCCTCTACGAGCAGTACTTC
15 | TRBJ2-1 | . | . | TRBV7-9 | CASSLASTRGNEQFF | TGTGCCAGCAGCTTAGCTAGCACTCGGGGCAATGAGCAGTTCTTC
17 | TRBJ2-7 | . | TRBD2 | TRBV11-2 | CASSFTGTSGNSYEQYF | TGTGCCAGCAGCTTCACCGGGACTAGCGGGAACTCCTACGAGCAGTACTTC
14 | TRBJ1-2 | . | TRBD1 | TRBV10-2 | CASSGTGGGYGYTF | TGCGCCAGCAGTGGGACAGGGGGCGGCTATGGCTACACCTTC
15 | TRBJ1-2 | once | TRBD1 | TRBV28 | CASHSGGYNIYGYTF | TGTGCCAGCCACTCAGGGGGGTATAATATCTATGGCTACACCTTC
14 | TRBJ2-5 | . | . | TRBV24-1 | CATSDQDSQETQYF | TGTGCCACCAGTGACCAGGACAGCCAAGAGACCCAGTACTTC
18 | TRBJ1-3 | once | . | TRBV18 | CASSPVTADRNSGNTIYF | TGTGCCAGCTCACCTGTAACGGCGGACAGAAACTCTGGAAACACCATATATTTT
13 | TRBJ2-1 | . | TRBD2 | TRBV28 | CASSFSSGRIQFF | TGTGCCAGCAGCTTTTCTAGCGGGAGAATTCAGTTCTTC
15 | TRBJ2-5 | . | TRBD1 | TRBV2 | CASSRDRGPFETQYF | TGTGCCAGCAGCAGAGACAGGGGGCCTTTTGAGACCCAGTACTTC
13 | TRBJ1-2 | . | . | TRBV12-3/TRBV12-4 | CASSLGGAKGYTF | TGTGCCAGCAGCCTGGGGGGGGCGAAGGGCTACACCTTC
16 | TRBJ2-5 | . | . | TRBV11-1 | CASSRSRGGVQETQYF | TGTGCCAGCAGCCGATCCAGGGGAGGGGTCCAAGAGACCCAGTACTTC
12 | TRBJ2-1 | . | TRBD1 | TRBV10-3 | CAISDRGREQFF | TGTGCCATCAGTGACAGGGGGCGGGAGCAGTTCTTC
16 | TRBJ2-1 | . | TRBD1 | TRBV7-2 | CASSIPKSTGGEVEFF | TGTGCCAGCAGCATCCCGAAATCGACAGGGGGGGAGGTCGAGTTCTTC
16 | TRBJ1-3 | . | . | TRBV5-6 | CASSFAGLNSGNTIYF | TGTGCCAGCAGCTTTGCAGGGCTAAACTCTGGAAACACCATATATTTT
14 | TRBJ2-7 | . | . | TRBV7-6 | CASSPPGGRTEQYF | TGTGCCAGCAGCCCACCCGGGGGGCGGACCGAGCAGTACTTC
15 | TRBJ1-3 | . | . | TRBV6-5 | CASSEGWGGGNTIYF | TGTGCCAGCAGCGAGGGATGGGGAGGCGGAAACACCATATATTTT
14 | TRBJ1-1 | . | . | TRBV27 | CASSRRGGGTEAFF | TGTGCCAGCAGTAGAAGGGGAGGGGGCACTGAAGCTTTCTTT
14 | TRBJ2-7 | . | . | TRBV3-1/TRBV3-2 | CASSPSARVHEQYF | TGTGCCAGCAGCCCGAGCGCCAGGGTCCACGAGCAGTACTTC
11 | TRBJ1-2 | . | . | TRBV6-5 | CAVSVRYGYTF | TGTGCAGTATCGGTGAGGTATGGCTACACCTTC
13 | TRBJ2-7 | . | . | TRBV5-1 | CASTRGGGYEQYF | TGCGCCAGCACCCGGGGAGGGGGCTACGAGCAGTACTTC
19 | TRBJ1-5 | . | TRBD1 | TRBV6-8 | CASSYTGTGGSLGNQPQHF | TGTGCCAGCAGTTACACCGGGACAGGGGGTAGTCTTGGCAATCAGCCCCAGCATTTT
17 | TRBJ1-2 | . | . | TRBV7-8 | CASSLDLGGRGRYGYTF | TGTGCCAGCAGCTTAGATCTCGGTGGCAGGGGCCGATATGGCTACACCTTC
15 | TRBJ2-7 | . | TRBD2 | TRBV9 | CASSVAGLAGGEQYF | TGTGCCAGCAGCGTAGCTGGTCTAGCGGGAGGGGAGCAGTACTTC
15 | TRBJ1-6 | . | . | TRBV10-3 | CAISPRTAYNSPLHF | TGTGCCATCAGTCCAAGGACAGCGTATAATTCACCCCTCCACTTT
14 | TRBJ1-2 | once | TRBD1 | TRBV27 | CASSSVTGGYGYTF | TGTGCCAGCAGTTCCGTGACAGGGGGCTATGGCTACACCTTC
17 | TRBJ2-1 | . | TRBD2 | TRBV10-3 | CAISESRGRAIDNEQFF | TGTGCCATCAGTGAGTCTCGTGGGAGGGCCATTGACAATGAGCAGTTCTTC
15 | TRBJ2-1 | . | . | TRBV6-1 | CASSEGQTSYNEQFF | TGTGCCAGCAGTGAAGGTCAGACTTCCTACAATGAGCAGTTCTTC
14 | TRBJ1-5 | . | TRBD1 | TRBV2 | CATAGDRGYQPQHF | TGTGCCACAGCCGGGGACAGGGGGTATCAGCCCCAGCATTTT
15 | TRBJ1-2 | . | TRBD1 | TRBV10-3 | CARPGQPPPNYGYTF | TGTGCCAGACCGGGACAGCCGCCCCCTAACTATGGCTACACCTTC
15 | TRBJ1-3 | . | . | TRBV23-1 | CASRFRTGAGNTIYF | TGCGCCAGCAGATTTCGCACAGGAGCTGGAAACACCATATATTTT
17 | TRBJ1-1 | . | TRBD1 | TRBV7-8 | CASSRRDRDFANTEAFF | TGTGCCAGCAGCCGTAGGGACAGGGATTTCGCGAACACTGAAGCTTTCTTT
14 | TRBJ2-7 | . | . | TRBV6-5 | CASSSGFMSYEQYF | TGTGCCAGCAGTTCAGGATTTATGTCCTACGAGCAGTACTTC
14 | TRBJ1-1 | . | . | TRBV5-1 | CASSLRGGITEAFF | TGCGCCAGCAGCTTGAGGGGTGGGATCACTGAAGCTTTCTTT
11 | TRBJ2-7 | . | . | TRBV29-1 | CSVGQNYEQYF | TGCAGCGTTGGACAGAACTACGAGCAGTACTTC